These 13 T cell receptor beta chains originate from one sample sequenced in a study of tumor-infiltrating lymphocytes in oesophageal squamous cell carcinoma. Using its own MiXCR run on the PCR reads, TCRdb lists one record per CDR3 protein. The repertoire has approximately 12,000 distinct CDR3 sequences, approximately 47% of them found once; the top ten carry around 13%. Sequencing was carried out using normal esophageal tissue next to the tumor. Receptors originate from a male donor with esophageal squamous cell carcinoma.

In this sample, this clonotype turned up a few times. CDR3 protein: CAVQGAAKDTEAFF. CDR3 nucleotide sequence: TGTGCTGTACAGGGGGCAGCGAAGGACACTGAAGCTTTCTTT. The chain uses TRBV7-6 and TRBJ1-1; TRBD1 matches 9 bases. The CDR3 is made up of 14 amino acids. Germline V gene data show CDR1 as SGHVS and CDR2 as FNYEAQ.

As concerns this clonotype: The CDR3 end shows no conserved phenylalanine or tryptophan, and so a read error is likely. The DNA is omitted, as the CDR3 cannot be located on it reliably, and the CDR3 follows TCRdb's listing. The rearrangement joins TRBV6-1 to TRBJ2-1; TRBD1 is the table's D call, not checked against the DNA. The germline gives CDR1 MNHNS, CDR2 SASEGT. The CDR3 region is 14 residues in length, termini included. CDR3 sequence reads: CASTTDRYEQYFGN.

There are many counts of this clonotype. V is TRBV24-1 and J is TRBJ2-7; 9 bases fit TRBD1. The CDR3 has 15 residues. The V gene end was trimmed by 0 bases and the J gene end by 5 bases; junction bases not matched to a gene: 4. Germline V gene sequence: CDR1 KGHDR, CDR2 SFDVKD. The CDR3 nucleotides read TGTGCCACCAGTGATTTGGGGACAGGGATTAACGAGCAGTACTTC. Its protein product is CATSDLGTGINEQYF.

This clonotype occurred a few times. The chain recombines TRBV27 with TRBJ2-3; weak D call: TRBD2 (6 bases). This CDR3 comprises 16 residues. V dropped 5 bases and J dropped 0 bases, with 15 bases sitting between them. Germline CDR1 is MNHEY and CDR2 is SMNVEV (reference sequence). The CDR3 sequence: CASSLTPGTSTDTQYF. DNA of the CDR3: TGTGCCAGCAGTCTCACGCCCGGGACTAGCACAGATACGCAGTATTTT.

This clonotype was seen only a few times. The chain joins TRBV7-3 to TRBJ2-7; no firm D call. With the DNA end fitting TRBJ2-5 better, the J assignment may be wrong. Germline V gene sequence: CDR1 SGHTA, CDR2 FQGTGA. This CDR3 has 16 amino acids. This CDR3 is CASSLTGPRNQETQYF. As DNA, the CDR3 is TGTGCCAGCAGCTTAACGGGCCCCAGGAACCAAGAGACCCAGTACTTC.

By sample share, this clonotype is medium-sized. The V and J genes are TRBV7-2 and TRBJ2-4, with D tentatively TRBD2 (6 bases). The CDR3 loop spans 14 amino acids. CDR1 is SGHTA, CDR2 FQGNSA, per germline. V shed 5 bases and J shed 12 bases, with 20 bases lying between them. The CDR3 reads CASSPREASVGQYF. As DNA, the CDR3 is TGTGCCAGCAGCCCACGCGAGGCTAGCGTGGGTCAGTACTTC.

In its sample, this clonotype is medium-sized. The chain is built from TRBV27 and TRBJ2-1; 8 positions match TRBD2. The V segment lost 5 bases and the J segment 7 bases; nucleotides outside the gene matches: 7. This CDR3 is 14 amino acids long. Per germline, CDR1 MNHEY and CDR2 SMNVEV (reference sequence). CDR3 coding DNA: TGTGCCAGCAGTAAGACTAGCGACGCTAATGAGCAGTTCTTC. This gives the protein CASSKTSDANEQFF.

As DNA, the CDR3 is TGTGCCAGCAGCTTAGTGGGACTGGGGAGTGGGGAGCAGTACTTC. This codes for CASSLVGLGSGEQYF. The V gene is TRBV7-6, the J gene TRBJ2-4, with D possibly TRBD2 on 6 matching bases. Deletions cut 1 base from V and 13 bases from J, with 20 bases between. The CDR3 has 15 residues. In germline, CDR1 is SGHVS, CDR2 FNYEAQ.

Ten or more counts support this clonotype. V gene TRBV12-3 or TRBV12-4 combines with J gene TRBJ1-5, with D unresolved. With 1 base removed from V and 5 bases from J, the gap between germline ends came to 6 bases. This CDR3 region has 13 residues. CDR3 sequence (DNA): TGTGCCAGCAGTTTAGGGGTGGATCAGCCCCAGCATTTT. This encodes CASSLGVDQPQHF.

The V and J genes are TRBV7-2 and TRBJ2-7; the D call may be TRBD1 or TRBD2 (6 bases each). Trimming cost V 4 bases and J 3 bases, with 16 bases left between them. This CDR3 spans 15 amino acids. The germline V gene encodes CDR1 SGHTA and CDR2 FQGNSA. The CDR3, as DNA: TGTGCCAGCAGCTCGGAGGGAGGACAGCTCTACGAGCAGTACTTC. Protein product: CASSSEGGQLYEQYF.

This rearrangement joins TRBV7-6 to TRBJ1-2; TRBD1 matches 9 bases. The CDR3 runs 14 residues. CDR1 is SGHVS and CDR2 is FNYEAQ in the germline V gene. The J segment lost 4 bases and the V segment lost 3 bases, leaving 3 bases of the junction unmatched. This CDR3 reads CASSLGQGGYGYTF. The CDR3 region has the DNA TGTGCCAGCAGCTTGGGACAGGGTGGCTATGGCTACACCTTC.

As DNA, the CDR3 is TGTGCCAGCAGCTTTCGGGGGACCCAGTACTTC. Protein product: CASSFRGTQYF. The rearrangement uses TRBV7-8 and TRBJ2-3, with a tentative D call TRBD2 (5 bases). TRBJ2-5 matches the DNA end more closely, so the J call is doubtful. CDR1 is SGHVS and CDR2 is FQNEAQ in the germline V gene. The CDR3 covers 11 residues.

This clonotype is deemed large. This chain links TRBV7-9 with TRBJ2-5; 7 bases are a match to TRBD2. Germline CDR1 and CDR2: SEHNR and FQNEAQ (reference sequence). Losses at the gene ends were 3 bases for V and 2 bases for J; bases not matched to a gene: 6. The CDR3 length is 15 residues. CDR3 sequence (DNA): TGTGCCAGCAGCTTTCGGCGGGGGAGTCAAGAGACCCAGTACTTC. It codes for CASSFRRGSQETQYF.